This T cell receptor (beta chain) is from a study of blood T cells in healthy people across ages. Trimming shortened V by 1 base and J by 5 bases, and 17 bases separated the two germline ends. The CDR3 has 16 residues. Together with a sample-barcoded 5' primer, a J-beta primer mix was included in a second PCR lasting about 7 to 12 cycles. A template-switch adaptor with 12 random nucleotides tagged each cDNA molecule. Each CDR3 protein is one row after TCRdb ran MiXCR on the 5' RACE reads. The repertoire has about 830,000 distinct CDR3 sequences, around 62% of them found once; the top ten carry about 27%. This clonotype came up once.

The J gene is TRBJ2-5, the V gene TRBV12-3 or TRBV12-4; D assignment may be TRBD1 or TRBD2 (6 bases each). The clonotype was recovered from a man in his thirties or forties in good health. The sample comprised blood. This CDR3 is CASSLVPGRGGETQYF. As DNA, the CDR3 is TGTGCCAGCAGTTTAGTTCCGGGCAGGGGAGGCGAGACCCAGTACTTC.